The 32 T cell receptor beta chains below come from one sample, sequenced in a study of vaccination and CD4 T cells after COVID-19. The Oncomine TCR Beta short-read assay was applied to DNA of cultured CD4+ T cells. Via MiXCR, TCRdb re-called the PCR reads, giving one row per CDR3 protein. The repertoire consists of fewer than 25,000 distinct CDR3 sequences, with roughly 45% occurring once and the leading ten covering 7.5% to 10%. Time point here: late sampling 161 to 241 days after vaccination in a few convalescent patients. The treatment here: approximately nine-day PBMC culture with coronavirus spike peptide pools or control peptides (ViraFEST assay). These receptors' targets are unknown. The material sequenced was CD4+ T cells from blood, cultured in vitro, taken about 7 months after SARS-CoV-2 vaccination. The receptors originated from a human donor who had recovered from COVID-19.

The J gene is TRBJ2-7, the V gene TRBV6-5; 9 bases map to TRBD1. The junction had 1 base not matched to a gene; V was cut back by 1 base and J by 0 bases. Germline values: CDR1 MNHEY, CDR2 SVGAGI. The CDR3 extends over 15 amino acids. The CDR3 region is CASSYWDRASYEQYF. For the CDR3, the DNA is TGTGCCAGCAGTTACTGGGACAGGGCCTCCTACGAGCAGTACTTC.

CDR3 DNA: TGTGCCAGCGCTCGGGGGCAACAAGAGACCCAGTACTTC. Protein: CASARGQQETQYF. The chain couples TRBV7-3 to TRBJ2-5; D tentatively fits TRBD1 or TRBD2 (6 bases each). This CDR3 has 13 amino acids. The germline V gene has CDR1 SGHTA and CDR2 FQGTGA. The V gene lost 8 bases and the J gene lost 2 bases, with 12 bases spanning the gap.

Of note for this clonotype: One end of the junction does not line up with germline, which may come from a read error. V usage is TRBV7-9 and J usage is TRBJ2-3; 11 nucleotides align to TRBD2. There are 13 residues in the CDR3. The germline gives CDR1 SEHNR, CDR2 FQNEAQ (reference sequence). The CDR3 sequence is CASSLAEGLADVF. The DNA for the CDR3 is TGTGCCAGCAGCTTAGCCGAGGGACTAGCGGACGTCTTT.

In regard to this clonotype: The junction departs from the called germline gene at one end, perhaps through a read error. The chain is built from TRBV6-1 and TRBJ2-3, with D possibly being TRBD2 (6 bases). CDR1 is MNHNS and CDR2 is SASEGT in the germline V gene. The CDR3 contains 15 residues. The CDR3 reads CASSVLAPSTDTQYF. The DNA of the CDR3 is TGTGCCAGCAGTGTGCTAGCGCCCAGCACGGATACGCAGTATTTT.

Only a few counts were recorded for this clonotype. The gene calls are TRBV7-9 and TRBJ2-2; D ambiguous. V lost 5 bases, J lost 4 bases, and 8 bases lay in between. This CDR3 is built from 13 residues. The germline gives CDR1 SEHNR, CDR2 FQNEAQ (reference sequence). The CDR3 DNA reads as TGTGCCAGCAGCAGATACGTCACCGGGGAGCTGTTTTTT. Protein sequence: CASSRYVTGELFF.

This clonotype was counted only a few times. The chain links TRBV6-1 to TRBJ1-1; unclear D gene. V lost 8 bases and J lost 1, with 11 bases in between. The CDR3 has 13 residues. Germline CDR1 and CDR2: MNHNS and SASEGT. The CDR3 nucleotides are TGTGCCAGCTTAGGGCTGAGGAACACTGAAGCTTTCTTT. Translating gives CASLGLRNTEAFF.

This clonotype was seen a handful of times. The chain couples TRBV7-6 to TRBJ2-5, with D unclear. Germline CDR1 is SGHVS and CDR2 is FNYEAQ. The V end lost 2 bases, the J end lost 2 bases, and 12 bases lay between the germline ends. The CDR3 length is 15 residues. DNA of the CDR3: TGTGCCAGCAGCTTAAACCCACATGGACAAGAGACCCAGTACTTC. This translates into CASSLNPHGQETQYF.

This clonotype occurred a few times. The chain recombines TRBV5-8 with TRBJ2-1; 9 bases line up with TRBD1. The CDR3 consists of 14 residues. With V trimmed by 9 bases and J by 1 base, 5 bases remained unmatched. The germline gives CDR1 SGHTS, CDR2 YDEGEE. In DNA form, the CDR3 reads TGTGCCAACGACGGACAGGGGTCCTACAATGAGCAGTTCTTC. This gives the protein CANDGQGSYNEQFF.

This clonotype was detected only a few times. Mismatch with germline at one junction end may stem from a read error. V gene TRBV6-1 combines with J gene TRBJ1-1; a weak D match, TRBD1 (6 bases). This CDR3 comprises 15 residues. Germline CDR1 and CDR2: MNHNS and SASEGT. The CDR3 sequence is CASSEGAGAMGEAFF. CDR3 DNA sequence: TGTGCCAGCAGCGAAGGGGCGGGGGCGATGGGTGAAGCTTTCTTT.

This sequence joins TRBV7-3 and TRBJ2-7; maybe TRBD1 (5 bases). V dropped 1 base and J dropped 2 bases, with 9 bases sitting between them. Per germline, CDR1 SGHTA and CDR2 FQGTGA. The CDR3 runs 14 residues. The chain's CDR3 is CASSLRQRTYEQYF. CDR3 DNA sequence: TGTGCCAGCAGCTTAAGACAGAGAACCTACGAGCAGTACTTC.

The gene calls are TRBV29-1 and TRBJ2-5; 10 bases are a match to TRBD2. V was pared by 4 bases and J by 7 bases, with 9 bases of the junction left unmatched. Germline CDR1 SQVTM, CDR2 ANQGSEA. The CDR3 is 14 amino acids. The CDR3 here is CSVGPRTSGGTQYF. In nucleotides, the CDR3 is TGCAGCGTTGGCCCCCGGACTAGCGGAGGGACCCAGTACTTC.

The genes are TRBV20-1 and TRBJ2-3; D assignment may be TRBD1 or TRBD2 (5 bases each). The CDR3 has 17 amino acids. CDR1 is DFQATT and CDR2 is SNEGSKA in the germline V gene (reference sequence). V was cut by 1 base and J by 4 bases, with 21 bases left in between. The CDR3 DNA reads TGCAGTGCTAGAGGCGGAGTTTTAGGGACGAAAGCAGATACGCAGTATTTT. Protein product: CSARGGVLGTKADTQYF.

The rearrangement links TRBV7-2 to TRBJ2-3; 7 bases line up with TRBD2. This CDR3 is built from 14 residues. Germline V gene lookup returns CDR1 SGHTA and CDR2 FQGNSA. Trimming at V came to 2 bases and at J to 1 base, leaving 0 bases not matched to a gene. For the CDR3, the DNA is TGTGCCAGCAGCTTACTAGCGGGCACAGATACGCAGTATTTT. It codes for CASSLLAGTDTQYF.

In this sample, this clonotype is large. This chain uses TRBV20-1 with TRBJ2-7; unclear D gene. From germline, CDR1 is DFQATT and CDR2 SNEGSKA (reference sequence). This CDR3 spans 12 amino acids. The V end lost 6 bases, the J end lost 3 bases, and 12 bases lay between the germline ends. CDR3 residues: CSAKGGYYEQYF. The CDR3 DNA reads as TGCAGTGCCAAAGGTGGTTACTACGAGCAGTACTTC.

This chain connects TRBV28 to TRBJ2-2; perhaps TRBD2 as D (6 bases). CDR1 MDHEN and CDR2 SYDVKM come from the germline V gene. V shed 6 bases and J shed 4 bases, with 9 bases lying between them. This CDR3 has 13 residues. For the CDR3, the DNA is TGTGCCAGCAGAGGAGGGCCCACCGGGGAGCTGTTTTTT. Translated: CASRGGPTGELFF. Variable domain in full (rest from reference TRBV28 and TRBJ2-2): DVKVTQSSRYLVKRTGEKVFLECVQDMDHENMFWYRQDPGLGLRLIYFSYDVKMKEKGDIPEGYSVSREKKERFSLILESASTNQTSMYLCASRGGPTGELFFGEGSRLTVL.

The rearrangement uses TRBV7-2 and TRBJ1-1; TRBD1 might be the D (6 bases). CDR3 length: 16 amino acids. Germline values: CDR1 SGHTA, CDR2 FQGNSA. Trimming took off 2 bases at V and 1 base at J, with 14 bases between the two ends. CDR3 in amino acids: CASSLPGGFGNTEAFF. Here the CDR3 DNA reads TGTGCCAGCAGCTTACCTGGGGGCTTCGGGAACACTGAAGCTTTCTTT.

J is TRBJ1-2 and V is TRBV28; a weak D match, TRBD1 (5 bases). Germline assignment: CDR1 MDHEN and CDR2 SYDVKM. This CDR3 region has 15 residues. V was trimmed by 7 bases and J by 3 bases, leaving 18 bases between them. CDR3 residues: CASKLQGSLYYGYTF. The CDR3 bases are TGTGCCAGCAAACTCCAGGGTTCCCTTTACTATGGCTACACCTTC.

The J gene is TRBJ2-5, the V gene TRBV6-1, with D maybe TRBD1 (5 bases). The CDR3 spans 14 residues. Trimming removed 5 bases at V and 2 bases at J, with 12 bases between. Germline-derived CDR1 and CDR2 are MNHNS and SASEGT. The CDR3 here is CASSQAGHQETQYF. The CDR3, as DNA: TGTGCCAGCAGTCAGGCTGGACATCAAGAGACCCAGTACTTC.

In this sample, this clonotype turned up a few times. This chain's CDR3 is CASSLVTGGEQFF. In DNA form, the CDR3 reads TGTGCCAGCAGTTTGGTTACTGGGGGTGAGCAGTTCTTC. The chain employs TRBV28 and TRBJ2-1; D may be TRBD1 or TRBD2 (5 bases each). Germline V gene data show CDR1 as MDHEN and CDR2 as SYDVKM. V lost 3 bases to trimming and J lost 9 bases, with 12 bases between them. The CDR3 contains 13 residues.

V gene TRBV6-2 or TRBV6-3 combines with J gene TRBJ1-2, with a weak D call TRBD1 (5 bases). The CDR3 covers 16 residues. Deletions cut 2 bases from V and 8 bases from J, with 21 bases between. CDR1 is MNHEY and CDR2 is SVGEGT in the germline V gene. The CDR3 nucleotides are TGTGCCAGCAGTTACCCCGAGGATCAAGGGACGAGGGGCTACACCTTC. It codes for CASSYPEDQGTRGYTF.

The chain links TRBV20-1 to TRBJ2-2; D unclear. In germline, CDR1 is DFQATT, CDR2 SNEGSKA (reference sequence). V was cut by 0 bases and J by 2 bases, with 10 bases left in between. This CDR3 contains 15 residues. CDR3 in amino acids: CSARDPRLNTGELFF. DNA for the CDR3: TGCAGTGCTAGAGATCCTAGACTCAACACCGGGGAGCTGTTTTTT.

This clonotype was seen only a few times. V usage is TRBV7-9 and J usage is TRBJ1-5, with TRBD1 matching over 10 bases. Germline assignment: CDR1 SEHNR and CDR2 FQNEAQ (reference sequence). This CDR3 spans 19 amino acids. After removal of 4 bases from V and 5 bases from J, the junction contained 17 bases not matched to a gene. CDR3 in amino acids: CASSSKTEGQGSVDQPQHF. The CDR3 region has the DNA TGTGCCAGCAGCTCAAAGACCGAGGGACAGGGGAGTGTGGATCAGCCCCAGCATTTT.

The J gene is TRBJ1-1, the V gene TRBV7-9; tentative D call: TRBD1 (5 bases). The V end lost 7 bases, the J end lost 8 bases, and 14 bases lay between the germline ends. Germline values: CDR1 SEHNR, CDR2 FQNEAQ (reference sequence). The CDR3 runs 12 residues. The CDR3 nucleotides are TGTGCCAGCAAGAGGGGAGGAGGAGAAGCTTTCTTT. The encoded protein is CASKRGGGEAFF.

This chain connects TRBV20-1 to TRBJ2-1, with D unresolved. This CDR3 is built from 15 residues. V was pared by 0 bases and J by 0 bases, with 9 bases between. Germline V CDR1 and CDR2: DFQATT, SNEGSKA (reference sequence). CDR3 protein: CSARDVLGSYNEQFF. The CDR3 nucleotides read TGCAGTGCTAGAGATGTTTTGGGCTCCTACAATGAGCAGTTCTTC.

This rearrangement joins TRBV29-1 to TRBJ2-3; tentative D call: TRBD1 (5 bases). This CDR3 region has 13 residues. From germline, CDR1 is SQVTM and CDR2 ANQGSEA. The ends were cut back, 6 bases at V and 4 bases at J, with 14 bases in the middle. This CDR3 is CSVIGVAPDTQYF. DNA of the CDR3: TGCAGCGTGATAGGGGTTGCCCCAGATACGCAGTATTTT.

The chain employs TRBV7-9 and TRBJ2-7; possibly TRBD2 for D (5 bases). The length of the CDR3 is 14 residues. Germline V gene lookup returns CDR1 SEHNR and CDR2 FQNEAQ (reference sequence). Between the trimmed V and J ends, which lost 2 bases and 0 bases, there was a span of 8 bases. The CDR3 coding sequence is TGTGCCAGCAGCTTATCGGGAAGCTCCTACGAGCAGTACTTC. Translating it yields CASSLSGSSYEQYF.

The chain employs TRBV6-2 or TRBV6-3 and TRBJ2-7, with D unresolved. The CDR3 runs 12 residues. Germline V gene sequence: CDR1 MNHEY, CDR2 SVGEGT. The V gene lost 8 bases and the J gene lost 2 bases, with 10 bases spanning the gap. CDR3 protein: CASSSAAYEQYF. The CDR3, as DNA: TGTGCCAGCTCCTCGGCGGCCTACGAGCAGTACTTC.

This clonotype was seen a few times. This chain uses TRBV6-5 with TRBJ1-6; 9 bases agree with TRBD1. J gave up 9 bases and V 2 bases, and 11 bases lay outside the gene matches. The length of the CDR3 is 17 residues. Germline V gene data show CDR1 as MNHEY and CDR2 as SVGAGI. CDR3 loop: CASSYMGTGTGFSPLHF. For the CDR3, the DNA is TGTGCCAGCAGTTACATGGGAACCGGGACAGGGTTTTCACCCCTCCACTTT.

This clonotype showed up just a few times. Compared with germline, one end of the junction differs, possibly owing to a read error. The chain uses TRBV6-1 and TRBJ2-1; TRBD2 matches at 10 bases. This CDR3 comprises 15 residues. The germline CDR1 and CDR2 sequences are MNHNS and SASEGT. CDR3 nucleotide sequence: TGTGCCAGCAGTGAATTAGGACTAGCGGCTGGAGAGCGGTTCTTC. Protein sequence: CASSELGLAAGERFF.

This clonotype was observed a few times. This chain uses TRBV7-9 with TRBJ2-5; D is undetermined. V was trimmed by 3 bases and J by 2 bases, leaving 7 bases between them. Looked up from germline, CDR1 is SEHNR and CDR2 is FQNEAQ (reference sequence). CDR3 length: 13 amino acids. The CDR3 region has the DNA TGTGCCAGCAGCTTGCAGTCTCAAGAGACCCAGTACTTC. This gives the protein CASSLQSQETQYF.

The rearrangement uses TRBV12-3 or TRBV12-4 and TRBJ1-6; no clear D gene. The CDR3 contains 13 residues. Trimming removed 6 bases from V and 6 bases from J, with 9 bases in between. CDR3 residues: CASRPRVNSPLHF. The CDR3 DNA is TGTGCCAGCAGGCCACGGGTTAATTCACCCCTCCACTTT.

Sample share makes this clonotype medium-sized. The chain is built from TRBV20-1 and TRBJ1-5; no firm D call. Germline V gene lookup returns CDR1 DFQATT and CDR2 SNEGSKA (reference sequence). The CDR3 extends over 14 amino acids. Trimming cost V 0 bases and J 7 bases, with 13 bases left between them. For the CDR3, the DNA is TGCAGTGCTAGAGATCTGAGGAGTGGACAGCCCCAGCATTTT. Protein: CSARDLRSGQPQHF.